The source of this T cell receptor beta chain is a study of shared clonotypes between healthy human individuals. At the level of the study: The donor group consisted of a couple of women and a few men, aged 18 to 49.

Study outcomes and limitations: It was the non-shared clonotypes that had lower generation probabilities than clonotypes shared by all four donors. Rarefaction analysis demonstrated incomplete sorted-subset sequencing notwithstanding large depth. A handful of donors showed sharing of approximately 5% of naive CD4 clonotypes.

The CDR3 sequence is 14 residues long. With 5 bases removed from V and 2 bases from J, the gap between germline ends came to 10 bases. Germline V gene lookup returns CDR1 LNHDA and CDR2 SQIVND (reference sequence). Data came from immunoSEQ multiplex PCR; TCRdb stores just in-frame clones and leaves some out. The table includes 560,000 or so clones, about 96% detected once. Naive-designated CD8 cells lacked CD45RO, were positively enriched for CCR7, and omitted terminally differentiated effector memory CD45RA+ cells. About this clone itself: Antigen unknown.

The sequence came from a woman aged 25 to 39 in good health. Sequenced sample: naive CD8+ T cells sorted from blood. The chain uses TRBV19 and TRBJ2-1, with D possibly matching TRBD2 (6 bases). The chain's CDR3 is CASSQASAYNEQFF. CDR3 nucleotide sequence: TGTGCCAGTAGTCAAGCTAGCGCCTACAATGAGCAGTTCTTC.